The subject of this entry is one T cell receptor (beta chain). This clonotype was recorded at least ten times. Its antigen specificity is not known. Per-base qualities were not stored, and no clone one base away is much larger. This sample stems from a study of T cells after yellow fever vaccination (dated by TCRdb to between 2018 and 2021). Looking at the study overall: Libraries from fractions with low cell numbers were prepared with the SMART-Seq v4 Ultra Low Input RNA kit. To track T-cell clones before and after primary and booster YFV17D yellow fever vaccination, bulk TCR alpha and beta repertoires were sequenced longitudinally. Two healthy male donors, one aged 18 to 30 and one aged 30 to 40 years, were included in the cohort. Blood samples were taken at several timepoints before and after primary and secondary immunization, and bulk PBMC replicates and cell subsets were isolated. Points the paper makes about the study in general: Compared with the primary T-cell response, the secondary T-cell response was faster but weaker, reaching its peak on day 5 rather than on day 15. Only two donors were included in the study, so the extent to which the findings can be generalized is limited. After the booster, most clones that had expanded after primary vaccination were detected again (around 96% of CD4 and around nine tenths of CD8), suggesting broad maintenance of memory. Computational filtering was required because FACS-sorted repertoires could contain abundant contaminating clonotypes from the bulk population. A small share of clonotypes occurred in both CD4 and CD8 compartments, likely arising from convergent recombination.

The treatment or condition label of this sample denotes: live attenuated yellow fever vaccine strain. At each blood-draw timepoint, two biological replicates of bulk PBMCs were collected. A standard Ficoll-Paque protocol was used to isolate PBMCs from peripheral blood. RNA was extracted with TriZol from bulk PBMCs, CD4 and CD8 fractions, and dextramer-positive and dextramer-negative fractions. Counted from cysteine to phenylalanine, this CDR3 has 12 amino acids. The CDR3 DNA has 36 bases and is translated from base 1. Trimming removed 7 bases from V and 7 bases from J, leaving 10 bases between the germline ends. As encoded in the germline V gene, CDR1 is SNHLY while CDR2 is FYNNEI. Sequencing instrument: Illumina NovaSeq 6000. TCR cDNA was synthesized by 5'RACE template switching, which introduced a universal primer site and unique molecular identifiers. cDNA synthesis was primed from both the TCR alpha and TCR beta constant segments. Two PCR steps were used to amplify libraries, with sample barcodes and sequencing adapters being added in the second step. Sequencing of the libraries was done on either Illumina HiSeq 2500 (2x100 bp) or NovaSeq (2x150 bp). Concerning the study's data processing: MIGEC was used to demultiplex reads and collapse the reads into UMI consensus sequences, and MiXCR was used for V(D)J alignment. Clonotypes responding to the vaccine were identified with edgeR on replicate PBMC samples, with the criteria of FDR below 0.01 and a log2 fold change above 5 up to day 15. Each bulk clonotype received a CD4 or CD8 identity based on whether the sequenced CD4 or CD8 repertoire contained that clonotype at higher abundance. In-frame beta chains were kept once TCRdb had trimmed the public reads at Q25 with fastp and called clones with MiXCR. Rows are combined by CDR3 protein, so each entry shows the most common genes and DNA. None of the V and J calls come from the authors' own analysis; TCRdb made them. This sample lists 310,000 or so distinct CDR3 sequences; around 3.6% were detected once. Of the sample, 20% to 25% is held by the ten largest clones.

This receptor was identified in a man between 18 and 35 years old who received the YFV17D yellow fever vaccine. The input for sequencing was PBMCs, taken on the day of the yellow fever booster vaccination. The sequence is built from TRBV2 and TRBJ2-2, with the D segment identity uncertain. The DNA sequence follows: TGTGCCAGCATTCTGGATGGCGGGGAGCTGTTTTTT. This translates into CASILDGGELFF. Outside the CDR3, residues come from the reference TRBV2 and TRBJ2-2 proteins, so the full variable domain is: EPEVTQTPSHQVTQMGQEVILRCVPISNHLYFYWYRQILGQKVEFLVSFYNNEISEKSEIFDDQFSVERPDGSNFTLKIRSTKLEDSAMYFCASILDGGELFFGEGSRLTVL.